The 22 T cell receptor beta chains presented below share a single source sample, sequenced in a study of cytotoxic CD8 clonotypes in ibrutinib-treated CLL. Method: immunoSEQ multiplex PCR; TCRdb's copy keeps in-frame clones and lacks some. Found here are around 30,000 clones, around three fifths of them singletons; the top ten hold approximately 5.4%. This specimen was PBMCs, taken before ibrutinib treatment. The receptors stem from a human donor with chronic lymphocytic leukemia.

This clone was found a few times. The chain is built from TRBV5-4 and TRBJ2-5, with D maybe TRBD2 (6 bases). V was clipped by 2 bases and J by 1 base, with 9 bases between them. The CDR3 is 14 residues long. Germline CDR1 and CDR2: SGHNT and YYREEE (reference sequence). This chain's CDR3 is CASSLGGFQETQYF. The CDR3 nucleotides read TGTGCCAGCAGCTTAGGAGGGTTCCAAGAGACCCAGTACTTC. The variable domain in full, with the rest retrieved from reference TRBV5-4 and TRBJ2-5, is ETGVTQSPTHLIKTRGQQVTLRCSSQSGHNTVSWYQQALGQGPQFIFQYYREEENGRGNFPPRFSGLQFPNYSSELNVNALELDDSALYLCASSLGGFQETQYFGPGTRLLVL.

This clone has only a few counts. The V gene is TRBV9, the J gene TRBJ1-1; 10 nucleotides agree with TRBD1. V shed 3 bases, J shed 4 bases, and the junction held 6 bases outside the gene matches. This CDR3 is built from 15 residues. In germline, CDR1 is SGDLS, CDR2 YYNGEE. The CDR3, as DNA: TGTGCCAGCAGCGCGCGTGGACAGGGGGGCACTGAAGCTTTCTTT. Protein sequence: CASSARGQGGTEAFF.

This clone was seen only once. This sequence joins TRBV9 and TRBJ2-7; D not certain. The germline V and J ends were trimmed by 0 bases and 5 bases, with 9 bases remaining between them. Looked up from germline, CDR1 is SGDLS and CDR2 is YYNGEE. The CDR3 is made up of 13 amino acids. The CDR3 region is CASSVGSSNEQYF. The CDR3 DNA reads TGTGCCAGCAGCGTAGGATCATCCAACGAGCAGTACTTC.

This rearrangement joins TRBV10-1 to TRBJ2-3; TRBD2 matches 9 bases. V lost 0 bases and J lost 9; bases outside the gene matches: 7. The CDR3 is made up of 15 amino acids. The germline CDR1 and CDR2 sequences are WNHNN and SYGVQD (reference sequence). CDR3 sequence: CASSESSGGPPTQYF. The CDR3 nucleotides read TGCGCCAGCAGTGAGTCTAGCGGGGGTCCTCCGACGCAGTATTTT.

This clone was picked up a small number of times. V is TRBV11-2 and J is TRBJ2-5, with TRBD2 matching over 11 bases. The CDR3 has 16 residues. The ends lost 4 bases at V and 5 bases at J; junction bases unmatched: 9. The germline V gene encodes CDR1 SGHAT and CDR2 FQNNGV. The CDR3 region has the DNA TGTGCCAGCAGCTCCATAGCGGGAGGGCCTATGGAGACCCAGTACTTC. It yields the protein CASSSIAGGPMETQYF.

This clone was seen a handful of times. The CDR3 here is CASRLRGEQYF. The CDR3 bases are TGTGCCAGCAGACTCAGGGGCGAGCAGTACTTC. J is TRBJ2-7 and V is TRBV28; possibly TRBD1 for D (6 bases). This CDR3 has 11 residues. Looked up from germline, CDR1 is MDHEN and CDR2 is SYDVKM. V was shortened by 6 bases and J by 6 bases, with 9 bases between the two germline ends.

The V and J genes are TRBV11-2 and TRBJ2-2; D gene ambiguous. Trimming cost V 2 bases and J 0 bases, with 7 bases left between them. Germline V gives CDR1 SGHAT, CDR2 FQNNGV. The CDR3 totals 15 residues. The CDR3 here is CASSLLAANTGELFF. Written as DNA, the CDR3 is TGTGCCAGCAGCTTACTGGCCGCGAACACCGGGGAGCTGTTTTTT.

This chain links TRBV7-9 with TRBJ2-3; 9 nucleotides line up with TRBD1. There are 16 residues in the CDR3. V dropped 1 base and J dropped 3; count of bases not matched to a gene: 5. Germline values: CDR1 SEHNR, CDR2 FQNEAQ (reference sequence). DNA of the CDR3: TGTGCCAGCAGCTTAGGGGACAGGGTTCGGACAGATACGCAGTATTTT. This encodes CASSLGDRVRTDTQYF. The complete variable domain, with remaining parts taken from reference TRBV7-9 and TRBJ2-3, reads DTGVSQNPRHKITKRGQNVTFRCDPISEHNRLYWYRQTLGQGPEFLTYFQNEAQLEKSRLLSDRFSAERPKGSFSTLEIQRTEQGDSAMYLCASSLGDRVRTDTQYFGPGTRLTVL.

The V gene is TRBV7-6, the J gene TRBJ2-7; perhaps TRBD2 as D (6 bases). Trimming cost V 0 bases and J 0 bases, with 12 bases left between them. The CDR3 length is 16 residues. Germline V lookup: CDR1 SGHVS, CDR2 FNYEAQ. Here the CDR3 DNA reads TGTGCCAGCAGCTTAGCCCCTAGCGAAAGCTCCTACGAGCAGTACTTC. It translates to CASSLAPSESSYEQYF. Full variable domain (rest looked up from reference TRBV7-6 and TRBJ2-7): GAGVSQSPRYKVTKRGQDVALRCDPISGHVSLYWYRQALGQGPEFLTYFNYEAQQDKSGLPNDRFSAERPEGSISTLTIQRTEQRDSAMYRCASSLAPSESSYEQYFGPGTRLTVT.

The chain recombines TRBV7-8 with TRBJ2-2; D perhaps matches TRBD2 (5 bases). V lost 0 bases and J lost 3, with 14 bases in between. Germline-derived CDR1 and CDR2 are SGHVS and FQNEAQ. This CDR3 is 17 amino acids long. This CDR3 reads CASSLATDPRDTGELFF. In DNA, the CDR3 is TGTGCCAGCAGCTTAGCGACTGATCCGAGGGACACCGGGGAGCTGTTTTTT. Using reference TRBV7-8 and TRBJ2-2 for the parts outside the CDR3, the full variable domain is GAGVSQSPRYKVAKRGQDVALRCDPISGHVSLFWYQQALGQGPEFLTYFQNEAQLDKSGLPSDRFFAERPEGSVSTLKIQRTQQEDSAVYLCASSLATDPRDTGELFFGEGSRLTVL.

This clone has just a few counts. V gene TRBV2 combines with J gene TRBJ2-7; 7 positions match TRBD1. This CDR3 comprises 14 residues. Germline CDR1 is SNHLY and CDR2 is FYNNEI. Unmatched junction bases numbered 5, after V lost 4 bases and J lost 2 bases. CDR3: CASSVETGTYEQYF. CDR3 DNA sequence: TGTGCCAGCAGTGTGGAGACAGGGACCTACGAGCAGTACTTC.

This clone has more than one count but fewer than ten. This chain joins TRBV19 and TRBJ1-5, with D unclear. Germline V lookup: CDR1 LNHDA, CDR2 SQIVND (reference sequence). V was cut by 8 bases and J by 5 bases, with 13 bases left in between. This CDR3 is 13 amino acids long. The CDR3 reads CASSDGVYQPQHF. The DNA for the CDR3 is TGTGCCAGTTCGGACGGCGTTTATCAGCCCCAGCATTTT.

The chain recombines TRBV13 with TRBJ1-1; D is unresolved. There are 17 residues in the CDR3. Deletions cut 0 bases from V and 0 bases from J, with 14 bases between. Germline CDR1 is PRHDT and CDR2 is FYEKMQ (reference sequence). The CDR3 DNA is TGTGCCAGCAGCTTAGGCCTAACAGTACCCCTGAACACTGAAGCTTTCTTT. Its translation is CASSLGLTVPLNTEAFF.

This rearrangement joins TRBV5-6 to TRBJ1-2; TRBD1 agrees at 8 bases. The CDR3 sequence is 14 residues long. Germline CDR1 and CDR2: SGHDT and YYEEEE. Trimming removed 0 bases from V and 4 bases from J; junction bases left unmatched: 2. The CDR3 region has the DNA TGTGCCAGCAGCTTGGGGACAGGGACCTATGGCTACACCTTC. It yields the protein CASSLGTGTYGYTF.

The table lists this clone with a few counts. V is TRBV6-1 and J is TRBJ1-2; no definite D call. Germline-derived CDR1 and CDR2 are MNHNS and SASEGT. The length of the CDR3 is 16 residues. V lost 2 bases and J 5 bases, leaving 18 bases between the germline ends. The CDR3 DNA reads TGTGCCAGCAGTGAATTGATTAGGGTCTCCCATTATGGCTACACCTTC. Residues: CASSELIRVSHYGYTF.

V and J are TRBV28 and TRBJ1-5; D gene uncertain. This CDR3 contains 15 residues. Trimming stripped 1 base from V and 0 bases from J, with 7 bases between. Germline values: CDR1 MDHEN, CDR2 SYDVKM. CDR3: CASSLSGNSNQPQHF. The CDR3 DNA follows: TGTGCCAGCAGTTTATCAGGAAATAGCAATCAGCCCCAGCATTTT.

The chain couples TRBV5-6 to TRBJ2-5; the D is unclear. The V end was cut by 0 bases, the J end by 5 bases, with 8 bases between. In germline, CDR1 is SGHDT, CDR2 YYEEEE. This CDR3 has 13 amino acids. The CDR3 spells CASSLGLIETQYF. As DNA, the CDR3 is TGTGCCAGCAGCTTGGGCCTCATCGAGACCCAGTACTTC.

The CDR3 nucleotides are TGTGCCAGCAAGTTCCTGGCTGGCTCTGGAAACACCATATATTTT. This gives the protein CASKFLAGSGNTIYF. This sequence joins TRBV6-5 and TRBJ1-3; D gene unclear. V lost 7 bases and J lost 0, with 13 bases in between. There are 15 residues in the CDR3. Germline CDR1 reads MNHEY; CDR2 reads SVGAGI.

The chain links TRBV21-1 to TRBJ2-3; whether TRBD2, the table's D call, matches the DNA was not checked. TRBV21-1 is labeled a pseudogene. The CDR3 is 15 amino acids. As DNA, the CDR3 is TGTGCCAGCAAGCGGGAGATTAGTCGTCGAGATACGCAGTATTTT. Protein product: CASKREISRRDTQYF.

This clone has just a few counts. The chain couples TRBV4-1 to TRBJ1-5, with no clear D. Germline lookup yields CDR1 MGHRA and CDR2 YSYEKL. This CDR3 comprises 15 residues. Trimming cost V 0 bases and J 4 bases, with 10 bases left between them. CDR3 loop: CASSQEKGLNQPQHF. The CDR3 DNA sequence: TGCGCCAGCAGCCAAGAAAAGGGTTTGAATCAGCCCCAGCATTTT.

The chain has TRBV19 and TRBJ2-2; D is possibly TRBD1 (6 bases). The length of the CDR3 is 17 residues. The germline V gene encodes CDR1 LNHDA and CDR2 SQIVND (reference sequence). V was cut by 7 bases and J by 5 bases, with 23 bases left in between. The CDR3 protein is CASTRFLDTGWTGELFF. CDR3 nucleotide sequence: TGTGCCAGTACCCGATTCCTCGATACAGGGTGGACCGGGGAGCTGTTTTTT.

In this sample, this clone turned up a few times. The CDR3 DNA follows: TGTGCCAGCAGTTTGGGGTTGGTCGGCGAGCAGTACTTC. As protein: CASSLGLVGEQYF. V is TRBV27 and J is TRBJ2-7; D is unclear. Germline CDR1 is MNHEY and CDR2 is SMNVEV (reference sequence). The V and J ends lost 3 bases and 6 bases respectively, with 12 bases between them. CDR3 length: 13 residues.